One sample yielded the 25 T cell receptor beta chains listed below, sequenced in a study of shared clonotypes between healthy human individuals. Clones were sequenced by immunoSEQ multiplex PCR, and TCRdb holds only the in-frame ones, with some missing. The sample has hundreds of thousands of clones, roughly 70% seen once. The sample consisted of memory CD4+ T cells sorted from blood. The sample's subset: CD45RA-negative fraction. The origin of the receptors is a woman aged 25 to 39 in good health.

This clone was observed a handful of times. The junction does not match germline at one end; this may be a read error. The gene calls are TRBV28 and TRBJ1-2, with TRBD1 matching 9 bases. The CDR3 is 16 residues long. Germline CDR1 is MDHEN and CDR2 is SYDVKM. CDR3 sequence reads: CASRTRVGTGREPHPF. In DNA form, the CDR3 reads TGTGCCAGCCGAACCCGGGTTGGGACAGGGAGGGAACCTCACCCCTTC.

Regarding this clone: This may arise from a read error, as a much more abundant clone is one base away. The chain joins TRBV27 to TRBJ1-5; D gene uncertain. CDR3 length: 11 residues. The V gene lost 3 bases and the J gene lost 6 bases, with 3 bases spanning the gap. The germline gives CDR1 MNHEY, CDR2 SMNVEV (reference sequence). CDR3 in amino acids: CASSLGQPQHF. The CDR3 bases are TGTGCCAGCAGTTTGGGTCAGCCCCAGCATTTT.

This sequence joins TRBV28 and TRBJ2-7; D not resolved. The germline V gene encodes CDR1 MDHEN and CDR2 SYDVKM. The CDR3 contains 15 residues. V lost 1 base and J 2 bases, leaving 12 bases between the germline ends. The CDR3, as DNA: TGTGCCAGCAGTTTATTTGCAAGCAGGACCTACGAGCAGTACTTC. Amino acid sequence: CASSLFASRTYEQYF.

The chain combines TRBV5-1 with TRBJ2-5, with 9 bases identical to TRBD1. V was clipped by 0 bases and J by 8 bases; unmatched bases: 14. Looked up from germline, CDR1 is SGHRS and CDR2 is YFSETQ. This CDR3 is built from 17 residues. CDR3 coding DNA: TGCGCCAGCAGCTTGGGCAACCGGGACAGGGACGCGTATACCCAGTACTTC. Amino acid sequence: CASSLGNRDRDAYTQYF. The entire variable domain, with the rest obtained from reference TRBV5-1 and TRBJ2-5, is as follows: KAGVTQTPRYLIKTRGQQVTLSCSPISGHRSVSWYQQTPGQGLQFLFEYFSETQRNKGNFPGRFSGRQFSNSRSEMNVSTLELGDSALYLCASSLGNRDRDAYTQYFGPGTRLLVL.

Worth noting for this clone: A read error may account for a junction end that differs from germline. This chain connects TRBV5-3 to TRBJ2-7; D unresolved. TRBV5-3 qualifies as an ORF whose function is uncertain. The CDR3 has 11 amino acids. The CDR3 protein is CASSLAYEQYF. DNA of the CDR3: TGTGCCAGCAGCTTGGCCTACGAGCAGTACTTC.

V is TRBV6-6 and J is TRBJ2-7; 8 nucleotides match TRBD2. This CDR3 has 13 amino acids. Looked up from germline, CDR1 is MNHNY and CDR2 is SVGAGI (reference sequence). The trim removed 7 bases at V and 5 bases at J, leaving 7 bases unmatched. CDR3 bases: TGTGCCAGCACCGGGACTAGGACGGACGAGCAGTACTTC. Its translation: CASTGTRTDEQYF.

This rearrangement joins TRBV5-1 to TRBJ2-3; 12 bases map to TRBD2. Germline values: CDR1 SGHRS, CDR2 YFSETQ. This CDR3 comprises 16 residues. J lost 7 bases, V lost 3 bases, and 9 bases had no gene match. DNA of the CDR3: TGCGCCAGCAGCTCGTGGACTAGCGGGACCCAGAATACGCAGTATTTT. This gives the protein CASSSWTSGTQNTQYF.

V and J are TRBV5-1 and TRBJ2-5; D not resolved. CDR1 and CDR2 (germline): SGHRS, YFSETQ. The V end was cut by 2 bases, the J end by 2 bases, with 10 bases between. This CDR3 spans 14 amino acids. CDR3 loop: CASSLQREQETQYF. The CDR3 DNA sequence: TGCGCCAGCAGCTTACAGAGAGAGCAAGAGACCCAGTACTTC.

This chain joins TRBV27 and TRBJ1-1, with D possibly being TRBD1 (6 bases). Germline CDR1 and CDR2: MNHEY and SMNVEV (reference sequence). The CDR3 runs to 13 residues. The V end lost 6 bases, the J end lost 4 bases, and 12 bases lay between the germline ends. Here the CDR3 DNA reads TGTGCCAGCAGGAAGGGGGGGGCCACTGAAGCTTTCTTT. It codes for CASRKGGATEAFF.

The CDR3 bases are TGTGCCAGCAGGAGACTAGCGGGAGGGCCTGGTGAGCAGTTCTTC. Protein: CASRRLAGGPGEQFF. This chain links TRBV2 with TRBJ2-1; 14 nucleotides agree with TRBD2. After removal of 6 bases from V and 9 bases from J, the junction contained 7 bases not matched to a gene. This CDR3 region has 15 residues. CDR1 and CDR2 (germline): SNHLY, FYNNEI.

The J gene is TRBJ1-3, the V gene TRBV7-9, with D possibly being TRBD1 (5 bases). CDR3 length: 14 amino acids. The germline V gene encodes CDR1 SEHNR and CDR2 FQNEAQ (reference sequence). Trimming took 3 bases from V and 5 from J, leaving 11 bases between them. The chain's CDR3 is CASSLAGQRNTIYF. In DNA, the CDR3 is TGTGCCAGCAGCTTGGCAGGGCAGAGAAACACCATATATTTT.

The J gene is TRBJ2-2, the V gene TRBV7-7, with D possibly being TRBD2 (6 bases). V shed 1 base and J shed 0 bases, with 18 bases lying between them. From germline, CDR1 is SSHAT and CDR2 FNYEAQ (reference sequence). There are 19 residues in the CDR3. CDR3 residues: CASSLVSGLPGANTGELFF. The CDR3 nucleotides are TGTGCCAGCAGCTTAGTTTCGGGGCTACCGGGGGCGAACACCGGGGAGCTGTTTTTT.

This clone occurred a few times. The chain is built from TRBV6-1 and TRBJ1-2; D might be TRBD1 (5 bases). V lost 8 bases, J lost 1 base, and 17 bases lay in between. CDR3 length: 15 amino acids. CDR1 is MNHNS, CDR2 SASEGT, per germline. CDR3 sequence (DNA): TGTGCCAGCCTCTTAAAAGAGACAGTTAACTATGGCTACACCTTC. Residues: CASLLKETVNYGYTF.

Details on this clone: A read error may be the cause here, since a much bigger clone is one base away. The V and J genes are TRBV28 and TRBJ2-5; 9 bases match TRBD1. Germline V gives CDR1 MDHEN, CDR2 SYDVKM. J gave up 2 bases and V 6 bases, and 1 base lay outside the gene matches. The CDR3 covers 13 residues. CDR3 in amino acids: CASRDRGQETQYF. DNA of the CDR3: TGTGCCAGCAGGGACAGGGGACAAGAGACCCAGTACTTC.

The V and J genes are TRBV28 and TRBJ2-5; 7 nucleotides align to TRBD2. CDR3 length: 12 amino acids. Germline V gene data show CDR1 as MDHEN and CDR2 as SYDVKM. V gave up 10 bases and J gave up 4 bases; unmatched junction bases: 6. The CDR3 nucleotides read TGTGCCACCCGGGACTATGGAGAGACCCAGTACTTC. Its protein is CATRDYGETQYF.

This clone was seen repeatedly, ten times or more. The same CDR3 arises from other DNA sequences in this sample as well. V gene TRBV2 combines with J gene TRBJ2-2; D ambiguous. The CDR3 loop spans 13 amino acids. The V and J ends lost 6 bases and 1 base respectively, with 6 bases between them. Germline values: CDR1 SNHLY, CDR2 FYNNEI. The CDR3 region has the DNA TGTGCCAGCAGACCACAGAACACCGGGGAGCTGTTTTTT. Protein product: CASRPQNTGELFF.

CDR3 in DNA: TGTGCCAGTAGTAAGGGGTTGAAGGAGCAGTTCTTC. This codes for CASSKGLKEQFF. This chain joins TRBV19 and TRBJ2-1; tentative D call: TRBD1 (5 bases). CDR1 and CDR2 from the germline V gene are LNHDA and SQIVND (reference sequence). V lost 4 bases and J 10 bases, leaving 11 bases between the germline ends. This CDR3 is built from 12 residues.

The CDR3 is CASSLSQAATQKLFF. CDR3 bases: TGTGCCAGCAGCTTGAGTCAGGCGGCTACCCAAAAACTGTTTTTT. The V and J genes are TRBV5-4 and TRBJ1-4; no reliable D call. Trimming pared 1 base from V and 9 bases from J, leaving 16 bases between. Germline loops: CDR1 SGHNT, CDR2 YYREEE (reference sequence). This CDR3 has 15 amino acids. Complete variable domain (other parts from reference TRBV5-4 and TRBJ1-4): ETGVTQSPTHLIKTRGQQVTLRCSSQSGHNTVSWYQQALGQGPQFIFQYYREEENGRGNFPPRFSGLQFPNYSSELNVNALELDDSALYLCASSLSQAATQKLFFGSGTQLSVL.

V is TRBV19 and J is TRBJ2-3, with D possibly being TRBD2 (5 bases). The CDR3 covers 13 residues. Deletions cut 7 bases from V and 2 bases from J, with 10 bases between. Per germline, CDR1 LNHDA and CDR2 SQIVND (reference sequence). The CDR3 loop is CASTEGVTDTQYF. For the CDR3, the DNA is TGTGCCAGTACCGAGGGCGTCACAGATACGCAGTATTTT. The variable domain in full, completed from reference TRBV19 and TRBJ2-3, reads DGGITQSPKYLFRKEGQNVTLSCEQNLNHDAMYWYRQDPGQGLRLIYYSQIVNDFQKGDIAEGYSVSREKKESFPLTVTSAQKNPTAFYLCASTEGVTDTQYFGPGTRLTVL.

The rearrangement links TRBV5-1 to TRBJ2-5; D may be TRBD2 (5 bases). The end of the DNA fits TRBJ2-7 better, so the J call may be wrong. The V gene's germline CDR1 is SGHRS and CDR2 YFSETQ. This CDR3 comprises 13 residues. This CDR3 is CASSLALADEQYF. CDR3 bases: TGCGCCAGCAGCTTGGCCCTAGCCGACGAGCAGTACTTC.

The chain recombines TRBV28 with TRBJ1-2, with a tentative D call TRBD1 (6 bases). The CDR3 is made up of 15 amino acids. Germline values: CDR1 MDHEN, CDR2 SYDVKM. The germline V and J ends were trimmed by 7 bases and 4 bases, with 19 bases remaining between them. The CDR3: CASNLGGQRLYGYTF. DNA of the CDR3: TGTGCCAGCAACCTAGGTGGACAGAGGCTCTATGGCTACACCTTC.

As for this clone: Other nucleotide sequences from this sample produce the same CDR3. This chain connects TRBV18 to TRBJ1-3; 8 positions agree with TRBD1. Germline CDR1 and CDR2: KGHSH and LQKENI. J was trimmed by 1 base and V by 3 bases; bases with no gene match: 2. CDR3 length: 15 amino acids. This CDR3 is CASSPGTGSGNTIYF. CDR3 coding DNA: TGTGCCAGCTCACCGGGGACAGGATCTGGAAACACCATATATTTT.

The chain has TRBV11-3 and TRBJ2-1, with no clear D. CDR1 and CDR2 from the germline V gene are SGHNT and YENEEA. The CDR3 is 13 residues long. The V gene lost 3 bases and the J gene lost 9 bases, with 12 bases spanning the gap. CDR3 protein: CASSFEPGAEQFF. DNA of the CDR3: TGTGCCAGCAGCTTTGAGCCGGGTGCTGAGCAGTTCTTC.

The gene calls are TRBV4-1 and TRBJ1-5; D gene unclear. With 0 bases removed from V and 6 bases from J, the gap between germline ends came to 18 bases. CDR1 and CDR2 from the germline V gene are MGHRA and YSYEKL. The CDR3 sequence is 17 residues long. The CDR3 sequence is CASSQEILLGRGQPQHF. In DNA, the CDR3 is TGCGCCAGCAGCCAAGAAATTTTGTTAGGACGGGGTCAGCCCCAGCATTTT.

To note about this clone: The identical CDR3 is also encoded by other nucleotide sequences in the sample. V gene TRBV5-1 combines with J gene TRBJ2-1; D unresolved. CDR3 length: 15 residues. CDR1 is SGHRS, CDR2 YFSETQ, per germline. Trimming pared 0 bases from V and 1 base from J, leaving 8 bases between. As DNA, the CDR3 is TGCGCCAGCAGCTTGGACAGTTCTTCCTACAATGAGCAGTTCTTC. Protein: CASSLDSSSYNEQFF.